This T cell receptor beta chain comes out of a study of graft-versus-host responses after intestinal transplantation. Study information: Transplants were multivisceral, liver-intestinal, or isolated intestinal. Anti-thymocyte globulin was used for induction in all recipients, who then took tacrolimus and steroids for approximately 3 years.

Germline values: CDR1 SGHRS, CDR2 YFSETQ. V lost 2 bases to trimming and J lost 0 bases; unmatched junction nucleotides: 1. The CDR3 consists of 16 residues. TCRdb's copy holds only in-frame clones and misses some; the assay was immunoSEQ multiplex PCR. The table shows just under 100,000 clones, with more than 80% occurring only once. The chain carries TRBV5-1 and TRBJ1-5; TRBD1 matches at 11 bases. The source material was PBMCs, sampled 453 days after intestinal transplant. The TCR comes from a human patient who received an intestinal transplant, so some T cells may come from the graft donor. CDR3 protein: CASSFGQGASNQPQHF. For the CDR3, the DNA is TGCGCCAGCAGCTTTGGACAGGGGGCTAGCAATCAGCCCCAGCATTTT.